This T cell receptor (beta chain) was recorded in a study of regulatory T cells in long-lasting Graves disease. Study as a whole: Newly diagnosed Graves' patients had taken antithyroid drugs under 3 months.

Time point of the sample: newly diagnosed GD, antithyroid drugs for less than 3 months. PBMC RNA served as the TCR library source. Graves' disease diagnosis followed American Thyroid Association guidelines. Staff took 7.5 to 9.5 milliliters of peripheral blood and put it into EDTA tubes. On this clonotype itself: Its antigen is undetermined. A much larger clone lies one base from this, so it may be a read error.

Notes on the study in general: A greater number of public clonotypes (under 3,000) was shared by persistent patients than by new patients (around 1,000).

The CDR3 extends over 11 amino acids. CDR1 MDHEN and CDR2 SYDVKM come from the germline V gene. Combining iRepertoire HTBI primers with Arm-PCR of CDR3 regions, the authors built TCR beta libraries. TCRdb called the multiplex PCR reads again in MiXCR, with one record for every CDR3 protein. The data contain fewer than 350,000 distinct CDR3 sequences, 15% to 20% of them singletons. The receptor was isolated from a female donor with Graves disease. The sample here was peripheral blood mononuclear cells (PBMCs), taken at new diagnosis, from a patient treated with antithyroid drugs. The chain links TRBV28 to TRBJ1-1; D is ambiguous. The CDR3 reads CASGLETRAFF. The DNA for the CDR3 is TGTGCCAGCGGTTTGGAAACAAGAGCTTTCTTT.